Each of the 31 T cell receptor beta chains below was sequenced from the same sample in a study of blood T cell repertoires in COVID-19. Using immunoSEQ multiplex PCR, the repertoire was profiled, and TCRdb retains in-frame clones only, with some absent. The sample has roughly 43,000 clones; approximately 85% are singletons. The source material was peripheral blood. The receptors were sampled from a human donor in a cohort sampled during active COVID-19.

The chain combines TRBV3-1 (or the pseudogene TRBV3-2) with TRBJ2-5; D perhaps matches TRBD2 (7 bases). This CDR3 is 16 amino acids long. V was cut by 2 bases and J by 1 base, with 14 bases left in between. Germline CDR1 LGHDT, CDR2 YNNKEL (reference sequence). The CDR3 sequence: CASSQRGGVLQETQYF. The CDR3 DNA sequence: TGTGCCAGCAGCCAAAGGGGGGGGGTCCTCCAAGAGACCCAGTACTTC.

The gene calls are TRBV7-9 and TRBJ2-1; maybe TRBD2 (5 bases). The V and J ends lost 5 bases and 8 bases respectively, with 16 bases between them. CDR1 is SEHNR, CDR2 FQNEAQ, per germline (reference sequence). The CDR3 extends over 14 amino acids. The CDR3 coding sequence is TGTGCCAGCAGCCCTTCGGGGATGAGGGATGAGCAGTTCTTC. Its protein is CASSPSGMRDEQFF.

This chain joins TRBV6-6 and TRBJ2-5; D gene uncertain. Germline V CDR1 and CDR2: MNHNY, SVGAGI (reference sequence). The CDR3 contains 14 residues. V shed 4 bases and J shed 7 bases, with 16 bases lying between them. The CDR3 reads CASSSGGGTGTQYF. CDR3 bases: TGTGCCAGCAGTTCCGGCGGTGGTACCGGGACCCAGTACTTC.

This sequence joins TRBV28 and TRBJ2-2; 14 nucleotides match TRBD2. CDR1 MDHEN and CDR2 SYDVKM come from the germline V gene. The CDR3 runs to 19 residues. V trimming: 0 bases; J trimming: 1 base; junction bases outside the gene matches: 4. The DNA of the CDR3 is TGTGCCAGCAGTTTATGGGGACTAGCGGGGGCCGGGAACACCGGGGAGCTGTTTTTT. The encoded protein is CASSLWGLAGAGNTGELFF.

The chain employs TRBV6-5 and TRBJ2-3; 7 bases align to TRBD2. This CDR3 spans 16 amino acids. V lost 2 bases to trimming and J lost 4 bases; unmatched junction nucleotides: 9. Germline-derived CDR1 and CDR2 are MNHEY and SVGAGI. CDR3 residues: CASSYPGGGSADTQYF. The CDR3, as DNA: TGTGCCAGCAGTTACCCGGGGGGAGGGAGTGCAGATACGCAGTATTTT.

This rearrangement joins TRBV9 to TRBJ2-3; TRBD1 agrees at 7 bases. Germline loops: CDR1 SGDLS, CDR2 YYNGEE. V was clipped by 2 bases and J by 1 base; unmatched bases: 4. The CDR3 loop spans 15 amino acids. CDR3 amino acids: CASSVAQGGTDTQYF. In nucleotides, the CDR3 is TGTGCCAGCAGCGTCGCTCAGGGGGGCACAGATACGCAGTATTTT.

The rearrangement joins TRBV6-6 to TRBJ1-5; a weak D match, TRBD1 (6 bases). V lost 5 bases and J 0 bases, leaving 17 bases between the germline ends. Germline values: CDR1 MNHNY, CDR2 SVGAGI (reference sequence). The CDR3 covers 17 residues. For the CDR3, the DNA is TGTGCCAGCAGTCCCCGTGGACAGATCTATAGCAATCAGCCCCAGCATTTT. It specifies CASSPRGQIYSNQPQHF.

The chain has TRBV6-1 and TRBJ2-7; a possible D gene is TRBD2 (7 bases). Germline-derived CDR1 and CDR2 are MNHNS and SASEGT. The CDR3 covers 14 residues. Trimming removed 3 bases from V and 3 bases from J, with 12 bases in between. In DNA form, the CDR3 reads TGTGCCAGCAGTGAGGCGGGGGCTGACTACGAGCAGTACTTC. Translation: CASSEAGADYEQYF.

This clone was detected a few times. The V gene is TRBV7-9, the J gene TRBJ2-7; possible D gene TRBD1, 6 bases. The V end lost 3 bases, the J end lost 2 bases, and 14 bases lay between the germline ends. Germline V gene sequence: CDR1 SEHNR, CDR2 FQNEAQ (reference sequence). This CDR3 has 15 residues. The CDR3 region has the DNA TGTGCCAGCAGCTTGATGGCCGGACAGCCCTACGAGCAGTACTTC. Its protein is CASSLMAGQPYEQYF.

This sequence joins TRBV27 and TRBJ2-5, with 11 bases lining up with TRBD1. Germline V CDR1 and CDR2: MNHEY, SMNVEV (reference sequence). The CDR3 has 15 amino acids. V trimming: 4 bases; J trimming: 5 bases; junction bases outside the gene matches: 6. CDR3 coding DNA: TGTGCCAGCAGTTGGGGGACAGGGGGACGGGAGACCCAGTACTTC. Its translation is CASSWGTGGRETQYF.

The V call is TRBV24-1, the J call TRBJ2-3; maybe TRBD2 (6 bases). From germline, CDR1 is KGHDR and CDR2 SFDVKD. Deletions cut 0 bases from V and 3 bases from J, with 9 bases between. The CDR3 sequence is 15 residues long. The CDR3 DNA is TGTGCCACCAGTGATTTGCGGGGGACGACAGATACGCAGTATTTT. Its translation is CATSDLRGTTDTQYF.

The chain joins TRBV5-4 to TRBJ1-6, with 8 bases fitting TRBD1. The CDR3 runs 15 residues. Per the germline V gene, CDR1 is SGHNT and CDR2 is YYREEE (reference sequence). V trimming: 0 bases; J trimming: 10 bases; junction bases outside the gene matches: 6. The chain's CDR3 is CASSLAGTGVSPLHF. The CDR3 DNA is TGTGCCAGCAGCTTGGCTGGGACAGGCGTCTCACCCCTCCACTTT.

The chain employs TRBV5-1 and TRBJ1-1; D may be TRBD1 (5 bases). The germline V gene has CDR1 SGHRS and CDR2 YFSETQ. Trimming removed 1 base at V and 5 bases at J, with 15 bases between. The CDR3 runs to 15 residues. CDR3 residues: CASSLSRRAKTEAFF. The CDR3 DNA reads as TGCGCCAGCAGCTTGTCACGCAGGGCCAAGACTGAAGCTTTCTTT.

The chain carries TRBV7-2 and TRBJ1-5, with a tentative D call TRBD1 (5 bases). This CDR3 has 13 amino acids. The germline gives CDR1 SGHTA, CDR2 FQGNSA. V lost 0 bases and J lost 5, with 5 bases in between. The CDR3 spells CASSLAGDQPQHF. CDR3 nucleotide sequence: TGTGCCAGCAGCTTAGCAGGGGATCAGCCCCAGCATTTT.

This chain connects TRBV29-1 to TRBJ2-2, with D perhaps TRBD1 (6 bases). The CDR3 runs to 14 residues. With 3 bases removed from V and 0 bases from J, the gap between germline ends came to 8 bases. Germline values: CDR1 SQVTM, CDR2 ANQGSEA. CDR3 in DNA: TGCAGCGTTGAGTACAGGGCGAACACCGGGGAGCTGTTTTTT. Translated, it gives CSVEYRANTGELFF.

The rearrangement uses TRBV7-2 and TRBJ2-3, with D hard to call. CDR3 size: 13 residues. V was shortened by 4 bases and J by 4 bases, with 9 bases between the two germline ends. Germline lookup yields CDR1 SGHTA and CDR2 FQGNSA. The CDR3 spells CASSYWAADTQYF. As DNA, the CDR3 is TGTGCCAGCAGCTACTGGGCTGCAGATACGCAGTATTTT.

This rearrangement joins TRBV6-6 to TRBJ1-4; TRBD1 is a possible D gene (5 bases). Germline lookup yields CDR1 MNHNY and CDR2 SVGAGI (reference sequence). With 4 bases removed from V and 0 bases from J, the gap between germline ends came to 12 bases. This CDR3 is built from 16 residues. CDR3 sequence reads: CASSFRAGATNEKLFF. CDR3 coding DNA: TGTGCCAGCAGTTTCCGGGCGGGGGCAACTAATGAAAAACTGTTTTTT.

The CDR3 spells CASSPPGQGANTIYF. The CDR3, as DNA: TGTGCCAGCTCACCACCGGGACAGGGGGCCAACACCATATATTTT. The chain uses TRBV18 and TRBJ1-3, with 12 positions matching TRBD1. CDR1 is KGHSH, CDR2 LQKENI, per germline. The CDR3 has 15 amino acids. Unmatched junction bases numbered 1, after V lost 0 bases and J lost 7 bases.

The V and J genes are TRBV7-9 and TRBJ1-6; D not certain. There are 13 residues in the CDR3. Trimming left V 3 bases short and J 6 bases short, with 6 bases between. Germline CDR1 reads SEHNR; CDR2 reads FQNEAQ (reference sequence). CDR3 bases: TGTGCCAGCAGCTTTGACACTAATTCACCCCTCCACTTT. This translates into CASSFDTNSPLHF.

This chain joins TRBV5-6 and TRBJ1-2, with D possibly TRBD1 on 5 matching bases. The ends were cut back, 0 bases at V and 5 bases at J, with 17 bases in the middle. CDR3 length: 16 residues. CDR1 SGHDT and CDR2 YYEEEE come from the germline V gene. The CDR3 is CASSLGTTAGGYGYTF. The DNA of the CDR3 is TGTGCCAGCAGCTTGGGGACAACGGCAGGTGGATATGGCTACACCTTC.

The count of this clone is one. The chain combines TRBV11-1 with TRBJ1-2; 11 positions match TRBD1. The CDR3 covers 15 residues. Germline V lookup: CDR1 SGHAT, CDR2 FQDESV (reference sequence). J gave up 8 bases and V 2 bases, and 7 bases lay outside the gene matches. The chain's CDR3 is CASSLRTGGNRGYTF. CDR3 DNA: TGTGCCAGCAGCTTAAGGACAGGGGGCAACCGCGGCTACACCTTC.

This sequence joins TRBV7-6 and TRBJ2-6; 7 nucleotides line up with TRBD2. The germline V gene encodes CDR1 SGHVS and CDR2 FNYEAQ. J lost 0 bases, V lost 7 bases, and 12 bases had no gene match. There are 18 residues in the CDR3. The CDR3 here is CASTPALGGSSGANVLTF. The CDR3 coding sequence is TGTGCCAGCACCCCCGCACTTGGCGGGAGCTCTGGGGCCAACGTCCTGACTTTC.

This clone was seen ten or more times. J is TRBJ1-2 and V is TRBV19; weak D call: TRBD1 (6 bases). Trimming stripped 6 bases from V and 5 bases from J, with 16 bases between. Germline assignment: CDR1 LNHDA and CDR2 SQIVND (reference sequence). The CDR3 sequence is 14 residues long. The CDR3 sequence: CASRKQQGGYGYTF. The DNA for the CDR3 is TGTGCCAGTAGGAAACAACAGGGCGGGTATGGCTACACCTTC.

As DNA, the CDR3 is TGTGCCAGCAGCTTGGGACAGGGTAGCTGGGGAAACACCATATATTTT. Residues: CASSLGQGSWGNTIYF. The chain has TRBV5-8 and TRBJ1-3; TRBD1 aligns across 7 bases. CDR1 and CDR2 (germline): SGHTS, YDEGEE. V was pared by 0 bases and J by 4 bases, with 7 bases of the junction left unmatched. There are 16 residues in the CDR3.

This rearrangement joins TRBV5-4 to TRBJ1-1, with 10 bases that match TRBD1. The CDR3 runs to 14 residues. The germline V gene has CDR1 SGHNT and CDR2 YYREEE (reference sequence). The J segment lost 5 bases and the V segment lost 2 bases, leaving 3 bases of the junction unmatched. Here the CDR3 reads CASSFDRGRTEAFF. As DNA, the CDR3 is TGTGCCAGCAGCTTTGACAGGGGGCGAACTGAAGCTTTCTTT.

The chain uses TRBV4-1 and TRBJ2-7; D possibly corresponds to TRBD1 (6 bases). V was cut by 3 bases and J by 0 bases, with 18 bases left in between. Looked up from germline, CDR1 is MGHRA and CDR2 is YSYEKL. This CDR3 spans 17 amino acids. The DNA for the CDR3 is TGCGCCAGCAGCCATACCCCGGGACACTTATACTCCTACGAGCAGTACTTC. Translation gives CASSHTPGHLYSYEQYF.

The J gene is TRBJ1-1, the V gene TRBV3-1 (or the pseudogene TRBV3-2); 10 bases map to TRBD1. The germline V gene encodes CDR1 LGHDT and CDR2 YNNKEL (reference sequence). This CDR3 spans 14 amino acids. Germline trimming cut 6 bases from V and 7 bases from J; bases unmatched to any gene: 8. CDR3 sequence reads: CASSSRTGGGEAFF. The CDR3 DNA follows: TGTGCCAGCAGTTCACGGACAGGGGGGGGTGAAGCTTTCTTT.

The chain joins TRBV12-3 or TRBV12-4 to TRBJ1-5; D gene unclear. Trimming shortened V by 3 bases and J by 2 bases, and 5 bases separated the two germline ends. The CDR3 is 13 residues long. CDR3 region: CASSLAGNQPQHF. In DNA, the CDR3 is TGTGCCAGCAGTTTGGCAGGCAATCAGCCCCAGCATTTT.

The CDR3 loop is CASSQGDDRDIQYF. As DNA, the CDR3 is TGCGCCAGCAGCCAAGGGGATGACAGGGACATTCAGTACTTC. The chain couples TRBV4-1 to TRBJ2-4, with TRBD1 identical over 7 bases. Germline CDR1 is MGHRA and CDR2 is YSYEKL. After removal of 1 base from V and 8 bases from J, the junction contained 5 bases not matched to a gene. The length of the CDR3 is 14 residues.

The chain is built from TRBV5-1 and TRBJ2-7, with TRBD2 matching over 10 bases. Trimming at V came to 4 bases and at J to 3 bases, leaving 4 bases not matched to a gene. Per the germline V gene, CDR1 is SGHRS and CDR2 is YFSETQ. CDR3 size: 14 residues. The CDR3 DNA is TGCGCCAGCAGCAGCGGGGGGGGCCGCTACGAGCAGTACTTC. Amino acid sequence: CASSSGGGRYEQYF.

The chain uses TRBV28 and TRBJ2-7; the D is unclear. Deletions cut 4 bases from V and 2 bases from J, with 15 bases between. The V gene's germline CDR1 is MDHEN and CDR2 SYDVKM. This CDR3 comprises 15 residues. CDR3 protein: CASSSKTILTYEQYF. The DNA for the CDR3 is TGTGCCAGCAGTTCCAAAACAATTCTGACCTACGAGCAGTACTTC.